A selection of T cell receptor beta chains follows, all from one sample in a study of blood T cell repertoires in COVID-19. Only in-frame clones appear in the TCRdb table, and some are missing; sequencing was by immunoSEQ multiplex PCR. The sample holds around 65,000 clones, about 81% seen once. Source material: peripheral blood. These receptors came from an elderly man with acute or convalescent COVID-19. The CDR3 runs from the conserved cysteine through the conserved F or W. A D gene is named only where the DNA matches it firmly. Rows may omit the clone size; those that give it use once, few, many or a size class.

v_gene	j_gene	abundance	d_gene	CDR3nt	CDR3aa
TRBV7-8	TRBJ1-3	.	TRBD1	TGTGCCAGCATCTCCCCGACAGGGGGTGGAAACACCATATATTTT	CASISPTGGGNTIYF
TRBV3-1/TRBV3-2	TRBJ1-1	large	.	TGTGCCAGCACCCAGCCCGGGGACTACACTGAAGCTTTCTTT	CASTQPGDYTEAFF
TRBV18	TRBJ1-3	.	.	TGTGCCAGCTCACCAGGACAATCCGGAAACACCATATATTTT	CASSPGQSGNTIYF
TRBV28	TRBJ2-7	.	TRBD1	TGTGCCAGCAGTCCGGCAGGGGGTCGGTCCTACGAGCAGTACTTC	CASSPAGGRSYEQYF
TRBV9	TRBJ2-3	.	TRBD2	TGTGCCAGCAGCGAGGGAGCGGGGGGAGGCACAGATACGCAGTATTTT	CASSEGAGGGTDTQYF
TRBV18	TRBJ2-6	few	.	TGTGCCAGCTCACCACCCTACTCTGGGGCCAACGTCCTGACTTTC	CASSPPYSGANVLTF
TRBV7-2	TRBJ2-1	.	TRBD1	TGTGCCAGCAGCCTCCAGACAGGGGGCATGGATGAGCAGTTCTTC	CASSLQTGGMDEQFF
TRBV11-3	TRBJ2-3	.	TRBD1	TGTGCCAGCAGCTCGGGACAGGGACTTAGCGGTAGCACAGATACGCAGTATTTT	CASSSGQGLSGSTDTQYF
TRBV21-1	TRBJ1-1	.	.	TGTGCCAGCAGCAATAGCCAGGGAAGGAACACTGAAGCTTTCTTT	CASSNSQGRNTEAFF
TRBV11-2	TRBJ1-5	.	TRBD1	TGTGCCAGCAGCTTCGGGACAGAACAGCCCCAGCATTTT	CASSFGTEQPQHF
TRBV7-2	TRBJ2-1	.	.	TGTGCCAGCAGCTTAGTGTCCGGGAGCTCCTACAATGAGCAGTTCTTC	CASSLVSGSSYNEQFF
TRBV5-6	TRBJ2-5	.	.	TGTGCCAGCAGCCGTCCTCCGGAGACCCAGTACTTC	CASSRPPETQYF
TRBV6-5	TRBJ1-2	.	.	TGTGCCAGCACACGGACAGCCAACTATGGCTACACCTTC	CASTRTANYGYTF
TRBV12-3/TRBV12-4	TRBJ2-2	.	.	TGTGCCAGCAGTTTCGACACCGGGGAGCTGTTTTTT	CASSFDTGELFF
TRBV14	TRBJ1-1	.	TRBD1	TGTGCCAGCAGTCCCGGACAGGGAAGGGGATCTGAAGCTTTCTTT	CASSPGQGRGSEAFF
TRBV9	TRBJ1-1	.	.	TGTGCCAGCAGCGACACGGACAATGAAGCTTTCTTT	CASSDTDNEAFF
TRBV7-9	TRBJ2-7	.	TRBD1	TGTGCCAGCAGCCCGACAGGGGTACGGGGCGAGCAGTACTTC	CASSPTGVRGEQYF
TRBV18	TRBJ1-2	.	.	TGTGCCAGCTTTGAATCGGGTCTGTTTTATGGCTACACCTTC	CASFESGLFYGYTF
TRBV28	TRBJ2-3	.	TRBD2	TGTGCCGTCCGGAGCGGGAGCGACGGGGCTACGCAGTATTTT	CAVRSGSDGATQYF
TRBV24-1	TRBJ1-1	.	.	TGTGCCACCAGTGATTTGGGGGGCCCGCGACAGAGAGACACTGAAGCTTTCTTT	CATSDLGGPRQRDTEAFF
TRBV6-2/TRBV6-3	TRBJ2-4	.	TRBD2	TGTGCCAGCAGTTACTTGACTAGCGGGGCCAAAAACATTCAGTACTTC	CASSYLTSGAKNIQYF
TRBV19	TRBJ1-5	.	.	TGTGCCAGTAGGGAGGGTGACTCTAATCAGCCCCAGCATTTT	CASREGDSNQPQHF
TRBV7-2	TRBJ2-2	.	TRBD1	TGTGCCAGCAGCCCCTCCGCGACAGGGGGAACCGGGGAGCTGTTTTTT	CASSPSATGGTGELFF
TRBV6-2/TRBV6-3	TRBJ2-7	few	.	TGTGCCAGCAGTTACCATACAATGGCAGGACTTATCGAGCAGTACTTC	CASSYHTMAGLIEQYF
TRBV19	TRBJ2-7	few	TRBD2	TGTGCCAGTACCTTTACTGGGACTAGCGGAGACTACGAGCAGTACTTC	CASTFTGTSGDYEQYF
TRBV12-3/TRBV12-4	TRBJ2-2	.	.	TGTGCCACCAAAACGAACACCGGGGAGCTGTTTTTT	CATKTNTGELFF
TRBV24-1	TRBJ1-2	once	.	TGTGCCACCAGTGATTTTGGGGGGTCAGATGGCTACACCTTC	CATSDFGGSDGYTF
TRBV4-2	TRBJ1-5	.	.	TGTGCCAGCGGGCAGCAGTTTTTCAATCAGCCCCAGCATTTT	CASGQQFFNQPQHF
TRBV6-5	TRBJ1-6	.	TRBD1	TGTGCCAGCAGCCGGACAGGGTATAGTTCACCCCTCCACTTT	CASSRTGYSSPLHF
TRBV28	TRBJ2-7	.	.	TGTGCCAGCAGTTTATCTTTTAGCCACGAGCAGTACTTC	CASSLSFSHEQYF
TRBV29-1	TRBJ1-4	.	.	TGCAGCGTTGTCGGAGCAACTAATGAAAAACTGTTTTTT	CSVVGATNEKLFF
TRBV10-3	TRBJ2-7	.	TRBD2	TGTGCCATCAGGACCCTCGGGACTAGCAACGAGCAGTACTTC	CAIRTLGTSNEQYF